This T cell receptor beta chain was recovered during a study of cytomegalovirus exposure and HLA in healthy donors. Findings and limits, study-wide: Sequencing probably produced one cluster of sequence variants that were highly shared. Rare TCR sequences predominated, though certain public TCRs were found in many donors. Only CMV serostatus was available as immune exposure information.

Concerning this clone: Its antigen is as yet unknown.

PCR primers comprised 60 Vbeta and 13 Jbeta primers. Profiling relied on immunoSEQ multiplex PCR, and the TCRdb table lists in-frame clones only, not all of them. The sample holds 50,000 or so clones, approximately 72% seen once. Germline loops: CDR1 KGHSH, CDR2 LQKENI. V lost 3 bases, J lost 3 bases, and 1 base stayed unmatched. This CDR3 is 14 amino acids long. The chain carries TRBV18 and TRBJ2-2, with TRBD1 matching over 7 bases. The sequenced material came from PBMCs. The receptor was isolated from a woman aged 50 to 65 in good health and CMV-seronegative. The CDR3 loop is CASSPQGDTGELFF. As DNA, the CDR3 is TGTGCCAGCTCACCTCAGGGGGACACCGGGGAGCTGTTTTTT.